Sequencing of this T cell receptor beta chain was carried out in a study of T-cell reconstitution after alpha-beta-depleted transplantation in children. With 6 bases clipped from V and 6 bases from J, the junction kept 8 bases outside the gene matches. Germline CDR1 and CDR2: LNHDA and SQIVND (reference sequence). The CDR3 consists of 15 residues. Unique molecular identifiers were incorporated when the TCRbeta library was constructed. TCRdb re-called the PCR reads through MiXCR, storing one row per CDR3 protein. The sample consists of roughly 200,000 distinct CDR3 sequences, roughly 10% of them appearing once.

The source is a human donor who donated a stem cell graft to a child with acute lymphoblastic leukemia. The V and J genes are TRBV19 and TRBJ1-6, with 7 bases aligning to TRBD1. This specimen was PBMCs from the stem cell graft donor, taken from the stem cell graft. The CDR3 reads CASRTAGQPNSPLHF. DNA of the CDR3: TGTGCCAGTAGGACCGCGGGACAGCCTAATTCACCCCTCCACTTT.